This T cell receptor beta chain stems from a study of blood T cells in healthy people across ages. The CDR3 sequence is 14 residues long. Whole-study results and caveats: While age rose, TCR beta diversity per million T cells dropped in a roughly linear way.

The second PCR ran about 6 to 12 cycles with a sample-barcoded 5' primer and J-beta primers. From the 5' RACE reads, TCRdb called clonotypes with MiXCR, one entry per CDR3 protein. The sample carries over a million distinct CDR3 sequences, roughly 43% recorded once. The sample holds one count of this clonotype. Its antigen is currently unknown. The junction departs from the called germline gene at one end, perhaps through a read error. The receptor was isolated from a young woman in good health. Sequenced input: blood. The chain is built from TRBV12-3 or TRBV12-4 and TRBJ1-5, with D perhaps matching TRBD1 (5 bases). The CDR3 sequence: CASSPRQRNPPQHF. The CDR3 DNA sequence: TGTGCCAGCAGTCCCAGACAGCGCAATCCGCCCCAGCATTTT.